This T cell receptor beta chain is drawn from a study of blood T cells in healthy people across ages. Points from the study as a whole: Reliance upon unsorted PBMCs precluded definitive naive versus antigen-experienced comparison.

With a J-beta primer mix and a sample-barcoded 5' primer, a second PCR ran about 7 to 12 cycles. TCRdb processed the 5' RACE reads anew with MiXCR; each CDR3 protein has one entry. This table has 550,000 to 650,000 distinct CDR3 sequences, about 27% appearing once. The CDR3 runs to 16 residues. Germline V gives CDR1 SGHRS, CDR2 YFSETQ. V lost 1 base and J lost 4, with 16 bases in between. This clonotype showed up just a few times. Antigen: not known. This same sample was also part of a study on T cells of mothers and their children.

The rearrangement uses TRBV5-1 and TRBJ2-3; the D gene is possibly TRBD1 (5 bases). The sample comprised blood. This clonotype was obtained from a boy between 2 and 10 years old in good health. In DNA, the CDR3 is TGCGCCAGCAGCTTGTCCAGGGCTAAAGGAGCAGATACGCAGTATTTT. It specifies CASSLSRAKGADTQYF.